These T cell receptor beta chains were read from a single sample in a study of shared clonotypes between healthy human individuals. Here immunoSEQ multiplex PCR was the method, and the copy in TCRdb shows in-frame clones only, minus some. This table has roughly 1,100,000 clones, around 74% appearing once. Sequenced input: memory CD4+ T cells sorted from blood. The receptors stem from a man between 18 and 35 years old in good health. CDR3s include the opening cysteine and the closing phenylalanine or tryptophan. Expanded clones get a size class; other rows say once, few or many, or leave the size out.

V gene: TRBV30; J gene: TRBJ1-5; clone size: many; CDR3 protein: CASSRVSSNQPQHF
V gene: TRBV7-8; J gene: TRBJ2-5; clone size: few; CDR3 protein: CASSLVGGLAGRETQYF
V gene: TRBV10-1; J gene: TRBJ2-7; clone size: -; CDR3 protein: CASSRGQGMNEQYF
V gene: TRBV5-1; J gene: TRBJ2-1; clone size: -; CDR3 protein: CASSLALAWGHEQFF
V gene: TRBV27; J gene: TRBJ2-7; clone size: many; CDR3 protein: CASSLAGGFSPYEQYF
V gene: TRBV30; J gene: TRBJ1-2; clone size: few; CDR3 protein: CAWSVSRADYGYTF
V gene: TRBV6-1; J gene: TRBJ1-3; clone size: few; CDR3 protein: CASSETRQNFF
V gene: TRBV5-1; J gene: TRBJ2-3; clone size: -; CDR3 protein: CASSHMTSGSTDTQYF
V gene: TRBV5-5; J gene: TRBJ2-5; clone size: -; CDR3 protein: CASSFSGLAETQYF
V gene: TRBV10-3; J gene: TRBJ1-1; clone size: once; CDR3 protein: CAISERQTINTEAFF
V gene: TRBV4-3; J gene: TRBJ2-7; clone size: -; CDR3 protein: CASSQDSTSGGYEQYF
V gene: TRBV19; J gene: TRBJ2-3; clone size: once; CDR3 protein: CASSIGSLGTDTQYF
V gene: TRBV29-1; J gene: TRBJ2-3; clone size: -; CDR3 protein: CSVVRTGTDTQYF
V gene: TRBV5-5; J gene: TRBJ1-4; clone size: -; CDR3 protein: CASSFGGSNEKLFF
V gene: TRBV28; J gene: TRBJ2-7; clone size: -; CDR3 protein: CASSKPGQVIYEQYF
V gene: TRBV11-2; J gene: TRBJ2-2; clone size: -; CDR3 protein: CASTPGGPNTGELFF
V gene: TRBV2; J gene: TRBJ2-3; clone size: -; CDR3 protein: CASIPLAGTGTQYF
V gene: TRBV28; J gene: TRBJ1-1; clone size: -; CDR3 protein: CASSLAEQGHTEAFF
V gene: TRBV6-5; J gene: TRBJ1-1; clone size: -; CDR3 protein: CASSYSEGRRAFF
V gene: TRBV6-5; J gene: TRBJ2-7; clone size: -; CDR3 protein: CASRSTSGRGEQYF
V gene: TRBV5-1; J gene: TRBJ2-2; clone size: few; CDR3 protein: CASSTGLPRGELFF
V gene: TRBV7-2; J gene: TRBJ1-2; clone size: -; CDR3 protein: CASSPPGVVYGYTF
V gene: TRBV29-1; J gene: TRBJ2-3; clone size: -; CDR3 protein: CSGDESSTDTQYF
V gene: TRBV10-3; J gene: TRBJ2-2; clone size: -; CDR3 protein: CAISEKGARTGELFF
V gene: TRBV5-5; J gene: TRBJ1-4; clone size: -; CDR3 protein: CASSPMGPTNEKLFF
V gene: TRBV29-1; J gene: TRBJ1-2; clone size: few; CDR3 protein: CSAQAGASSGYTF
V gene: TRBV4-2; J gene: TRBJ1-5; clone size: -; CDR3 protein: CASSQPGQGSNQPQHF
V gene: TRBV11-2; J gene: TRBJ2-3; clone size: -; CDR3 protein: CASSLRGGQLTDTQYF
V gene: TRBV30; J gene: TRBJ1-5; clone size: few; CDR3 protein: CAWSVQGDQPQHF
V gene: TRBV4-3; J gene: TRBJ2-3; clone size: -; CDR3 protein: CASSQDLTSGENTDTQYF
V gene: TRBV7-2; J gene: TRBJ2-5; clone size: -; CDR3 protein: CASSRNFKRASPETQYF
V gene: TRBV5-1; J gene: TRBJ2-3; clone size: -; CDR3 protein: CASSIYGTSGTDTQYF
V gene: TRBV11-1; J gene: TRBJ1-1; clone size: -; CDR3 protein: CASSRDRGASAFF
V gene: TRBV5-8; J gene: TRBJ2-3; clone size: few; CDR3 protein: CASSSLEGSDTQYF
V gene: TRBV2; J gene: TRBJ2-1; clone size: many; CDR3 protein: CASSETSGGAAEQFF
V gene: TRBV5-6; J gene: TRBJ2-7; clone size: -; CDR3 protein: CASSSRLGEQYF
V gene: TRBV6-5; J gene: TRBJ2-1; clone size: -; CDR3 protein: CASTGGRAGNEQFF
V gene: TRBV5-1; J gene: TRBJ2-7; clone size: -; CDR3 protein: CASSEVGVRYEQYF
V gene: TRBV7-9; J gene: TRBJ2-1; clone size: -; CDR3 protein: CASSLELAGGRSYNEQFF
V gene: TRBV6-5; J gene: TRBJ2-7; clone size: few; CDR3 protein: CASKIGWEIGYEQYF
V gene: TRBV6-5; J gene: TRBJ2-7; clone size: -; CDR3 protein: CASSYTRERHEQYF
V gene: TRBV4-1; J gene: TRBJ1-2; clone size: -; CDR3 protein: CASSPLGQRQIANYGYTF
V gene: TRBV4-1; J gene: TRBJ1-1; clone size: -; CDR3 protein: CASSPMLDRSPFNTEAFF
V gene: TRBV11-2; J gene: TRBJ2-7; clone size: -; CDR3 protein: CASSLNWAYEQYF
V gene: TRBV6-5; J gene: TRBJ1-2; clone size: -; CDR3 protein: CASSYLSGDGYTF
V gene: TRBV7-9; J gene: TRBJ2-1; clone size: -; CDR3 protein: CASSRDSGTGGIKQFF
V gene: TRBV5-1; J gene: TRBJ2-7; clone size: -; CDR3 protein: CASSLTPGQGREQYF
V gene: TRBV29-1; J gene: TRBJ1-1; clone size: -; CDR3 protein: CSVDSSSGNTEAFF
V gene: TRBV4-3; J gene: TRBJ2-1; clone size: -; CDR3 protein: CASSQVGGAGTYNEQFF
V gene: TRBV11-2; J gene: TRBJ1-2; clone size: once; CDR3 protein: CASSYTDSPTYGYTF
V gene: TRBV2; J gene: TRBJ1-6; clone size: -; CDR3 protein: CASSSRQVDNSPLHF
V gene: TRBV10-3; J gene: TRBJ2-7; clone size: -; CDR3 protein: CAISEYGEQYF
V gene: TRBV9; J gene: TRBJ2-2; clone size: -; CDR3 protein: CASSVLPGQGAGELFF
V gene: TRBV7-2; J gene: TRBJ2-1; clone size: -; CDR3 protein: CAIPRGLAGGGSDEQFF
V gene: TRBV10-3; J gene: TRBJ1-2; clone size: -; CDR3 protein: CAISESGIYGYTF
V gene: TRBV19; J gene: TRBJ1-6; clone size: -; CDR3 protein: CASSHRGSYNSPLHF